A selection of T cell receptor beta chains follows, all from one sample in a study of blood T cell repertoires in COVID-19. Profiling relied on immunoSEQ multiplex PCR, and the TCRdb table lists in-frame clones only, not all of them. The sample contains about 58,000 clones, roughly nine tenths of which appear only once. Sequenced input: peripheral blood. These TCRs come from a woman in her 70s with active COVID-19. Both conserved end residues are part of each CDR3. Fields, in order: V gene, J gene, D gene, CDR3 protein. A D gene is named only where the DNA matches it firmly.

TRBV6-1	TRBJ1-5	TRBD1	CASSDGQGPQHF
TRBV5-3	TRBJ2-1	TRBD2	CARSLGGRGGLAYNEQFF
TRBV7-9	TRBJ1-1	TRBD1	CASSRRAGGNTEAFF
TRBV5-1	TRBJ1-4	NA	CASSLGSVSRRSGGTNEKLFF
TRBV28	TRBJ2-1	NA	CASSLTGSHSYNEQFF
TRBV28	TRBJ2-1	NA	CASNLNREGEQFF
TRBV9	TRBJ2-1	TRBD2	CASSVGLAGGPVYNEQFF
TRBV2	TRBJ2-1	NA	CALEEGARYNEQFF
TRBV24-1	TRBJ2-5	NA	CATSDLGQGPEETQYF
TRBV29-1	TRBJ2-7	TRBD1	CSALRDRGGYEQYF
TRBV2	TRBJ1-2	TRBD1	CASSAGTGGGYGYTF
TRBV4-1	TRBJ2-5	NA	CASSQERGPGFQETQYF
TRBV2	TRBJ1-4	TRBD1	CASSNGQGAGEKLFF
TRBV7-3	TRBJ2-1	NA	CASSLVTEYNEQFF
TRBV11-3	TRBJ1-1	NA	CASSLDREMNTEAFF
TRBV24-1	TRBJ2-3	TRBD1	CATSGTGGFGTDTQYF
TRBV5-1	TRBJ1-3	NA	CASSSDGQKGVTIYF
TRBV10-3	TRBJ2-2	TRBD2	CAISEAGTSGDTGELFF
TRBV19	TRBJ2-7	TRBD2	CASSIGLAGNTGEQYF
TRBV5-1	TRBJ2-7	TRBD1	CASSWGQAEQYF
TRBV19	TRBJ2-2	TRBD1	CASSSDRGRTGELFF
TRBV5-1	TRBJ2-1	TRBD2	CASSLLSGSSYNEQFF
TRBV7-3	TRBJ2-7	TRBD2	CASSSTGTSGYEQYF
TRBV28	TRBJ1-5	TRBD1	CASSRQGVVNQPQHF
TRBV18	TRBJ2-1	TRBD2	CASSPRLAGVVEQFF
TRBV19	TRBJ1-1	NA	CAGRSQDSTEAFF
TRBV5-1	TRBJ2-6	TRBD1	CASSVGGRGLTF
TRBV29-1	TRBJ2-2	NA	CSADRGADTGELFF
TRBV9	TRBJ1-5	NA	CASSVGARAQPQHF
TRBV5-1	TRBJ2-7	TRBD2	CASSLELAGDYEQYF
TRBV15	TRBJ2-7	NA	CATSRPKSSYEQYF
TRBV5-1	TRBJ1-2	NA	CASSLDRNYGYTF
TRBV9	TRBJ1-2	TRBD1	CASSVRDRGGYGYTF
TRBV19	TRBJ2-5	NA	CASSIRDQETQYF
TRBV5-4	TRBJ2-1	TRBD2	CASSRRTSGIYNEQFF
TRBV18	TRBJ2-3	TRBD1	CASSPLIRNRGPGDTQYF
TRBV4-2	TRBJ1-2	TRBD1	CASSLTGVLNYGYTF
TRBV7-8	TRBJ2-2	TRBD2	CASSSRRGLITGELFF
TRBV5-1	TRBJ2-1	TRBD2	CASSLGLAGINEQFF
TRBV7-9	TRBJ2-2	TRBD2	CASSLVSGYTGELFF
TRBV25-1	TRBJ2-2	NA	CASSDPLYEAAGELFF
TRBV5-1	TRBJ2-5	TRBD2	CASSFAGGGETQYF